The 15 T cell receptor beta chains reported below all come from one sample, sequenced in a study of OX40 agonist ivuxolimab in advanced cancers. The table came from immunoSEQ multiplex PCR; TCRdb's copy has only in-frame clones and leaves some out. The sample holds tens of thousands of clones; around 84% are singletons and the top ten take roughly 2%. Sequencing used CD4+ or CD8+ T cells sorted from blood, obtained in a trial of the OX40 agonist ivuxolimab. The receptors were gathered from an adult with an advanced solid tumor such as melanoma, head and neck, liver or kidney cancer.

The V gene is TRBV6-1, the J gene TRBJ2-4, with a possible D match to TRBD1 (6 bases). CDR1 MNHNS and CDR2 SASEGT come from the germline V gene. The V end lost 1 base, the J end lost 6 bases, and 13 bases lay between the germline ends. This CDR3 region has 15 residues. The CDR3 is CASSEVAGDINIQYF. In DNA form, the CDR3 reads TGTGCCAGCAGTGAAGTGGCCGGGGACATAAACATTCAGTACTTC.

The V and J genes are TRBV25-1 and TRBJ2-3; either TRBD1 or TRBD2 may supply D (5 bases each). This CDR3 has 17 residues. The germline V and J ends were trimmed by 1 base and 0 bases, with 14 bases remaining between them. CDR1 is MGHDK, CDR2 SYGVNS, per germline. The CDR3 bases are TGTGCCAGCAGTGAATCATTACCGAGGGGAAGCACAGATACGCAGTATTTT. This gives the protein CASSESLPRGSTDTQYF.

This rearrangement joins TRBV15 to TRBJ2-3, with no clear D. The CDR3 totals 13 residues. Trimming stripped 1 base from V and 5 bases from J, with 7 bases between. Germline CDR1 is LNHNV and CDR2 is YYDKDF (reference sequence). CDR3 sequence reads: CATSRGLKDTQYF. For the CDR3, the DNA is TGTGCCACCAGCAGAGGTTTAAAAGATACGCAGTATTTT.

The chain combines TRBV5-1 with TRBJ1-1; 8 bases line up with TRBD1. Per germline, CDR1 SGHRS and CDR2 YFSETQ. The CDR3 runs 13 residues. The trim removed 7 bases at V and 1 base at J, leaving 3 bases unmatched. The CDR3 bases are TGCGCCAGCTACGGACAGGGGAACACTGAAGCTTTCTTT. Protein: CASYGQGNTEAFF.

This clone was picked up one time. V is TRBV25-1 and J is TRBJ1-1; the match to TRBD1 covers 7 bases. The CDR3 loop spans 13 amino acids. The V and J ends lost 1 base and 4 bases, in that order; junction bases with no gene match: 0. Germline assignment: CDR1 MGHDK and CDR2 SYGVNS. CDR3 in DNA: TGTGCCAGCAGTGAATCAGGGGGCACTGAAGCTTTCTTT. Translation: CASSESGGTEAFF.

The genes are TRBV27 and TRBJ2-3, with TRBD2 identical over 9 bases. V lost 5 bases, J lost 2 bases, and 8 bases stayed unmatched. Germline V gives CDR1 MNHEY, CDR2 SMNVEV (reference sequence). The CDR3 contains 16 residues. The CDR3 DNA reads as TGTGCCAGCAGTAAGATCGGACTAGCGACCACAGATACGCAGTATTTT. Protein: CASSKIGLATTDTQYF.

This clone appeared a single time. The CDR3 nucleotides are TGTGCCAGCAGTTTAGCGGTCTTCCAAGAGACCCAGTACTTC. This encodes CASSLAVFQETQYF. The chain couples TRBV28 to TRBJ2-5; D uncertain. The germline V gene encodes CDR1 MDHEN and CDR2 SYDVKM. The ends were cut back, 2 bases at V and 1 base at J, with 8 bases in the middle. CDR3 length equals 14 residues.

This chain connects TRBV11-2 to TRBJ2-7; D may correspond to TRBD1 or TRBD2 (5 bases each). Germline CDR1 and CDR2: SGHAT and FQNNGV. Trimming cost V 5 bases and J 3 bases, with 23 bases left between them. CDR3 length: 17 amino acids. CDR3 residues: CASSRGSGLASGYEQYF. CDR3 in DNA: TGTGCCAGCAGCCGGGGCTCAGGGTTAGCCTCGGGCTACGAGCAGTACTTC.

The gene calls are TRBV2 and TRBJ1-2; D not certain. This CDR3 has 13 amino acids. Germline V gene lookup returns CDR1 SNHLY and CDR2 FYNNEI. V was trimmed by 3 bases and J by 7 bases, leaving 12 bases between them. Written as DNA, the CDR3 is TGTGCCAGCAGTGACAGTAGGGTGAGTGGCTACACCTTC. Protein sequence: CASSDSRVSGYTF.

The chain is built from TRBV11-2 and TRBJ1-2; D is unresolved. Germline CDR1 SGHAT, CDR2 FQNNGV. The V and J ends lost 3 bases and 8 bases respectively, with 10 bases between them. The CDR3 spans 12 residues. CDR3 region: CASSFKGHGYTF. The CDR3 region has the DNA TGTGCCAGCAGCTTCAAAGGCCACGGCTACACCTTC.

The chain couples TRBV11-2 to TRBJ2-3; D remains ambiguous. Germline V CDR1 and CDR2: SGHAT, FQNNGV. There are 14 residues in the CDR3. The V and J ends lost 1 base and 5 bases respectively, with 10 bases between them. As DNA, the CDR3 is TGTGCCAGCAGCTTAGGAGATTTTGGAGATACGCAGTATTTT. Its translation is CASSLGDFGDTQYF.

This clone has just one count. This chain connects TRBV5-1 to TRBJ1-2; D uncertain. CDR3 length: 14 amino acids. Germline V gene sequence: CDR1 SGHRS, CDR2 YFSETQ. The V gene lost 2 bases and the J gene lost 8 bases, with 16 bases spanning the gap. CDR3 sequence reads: CASSLPGDWAGYTF. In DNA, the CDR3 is TGCGCCAGCAGCTTACCCGGAGACTGGGCGGGCTACACCTTC. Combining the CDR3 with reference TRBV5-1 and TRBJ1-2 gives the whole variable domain KAGVTQTPRYLIKTRGQQVTLSCSPISGHRSVSWYQQTPGQGLQFLFEYFSETQRNKGNFPGRFSGRQFSNSRSEMNVSTLELGDSALYLCASSLPGDWAGYTFGSGTRLTVV.

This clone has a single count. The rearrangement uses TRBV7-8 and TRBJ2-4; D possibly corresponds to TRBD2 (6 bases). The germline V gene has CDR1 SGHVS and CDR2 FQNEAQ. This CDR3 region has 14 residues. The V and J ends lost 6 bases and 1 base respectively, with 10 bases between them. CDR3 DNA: TGTGCCAGCAGTGGCCGGGGGGCCAAAAACATTCAGTACTTC. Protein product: CASSGRGAKNIQYF.

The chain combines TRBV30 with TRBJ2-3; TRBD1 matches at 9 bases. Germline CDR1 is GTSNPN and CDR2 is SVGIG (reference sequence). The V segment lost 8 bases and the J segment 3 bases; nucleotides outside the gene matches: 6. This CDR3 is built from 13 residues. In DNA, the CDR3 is TGTGCCATGGACAGGGGTTCGACAGATACGCAGTATTTT. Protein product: CAMDRGSTDTQYF.

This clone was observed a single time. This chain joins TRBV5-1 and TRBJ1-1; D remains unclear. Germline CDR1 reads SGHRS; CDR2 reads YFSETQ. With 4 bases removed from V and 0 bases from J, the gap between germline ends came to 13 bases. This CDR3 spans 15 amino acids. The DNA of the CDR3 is TGCGCCAGCAGCCGAGACGGACGGATGAACACTGAAGCTTTCTTT. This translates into CASSRDGRMNTEAFF. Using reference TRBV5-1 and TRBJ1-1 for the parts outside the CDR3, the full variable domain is KAGVTQTPRYLIKTRGQQVTLSCSPISGHRSVSWYQQTPGQGLQFLFEYFSETQRNKGNFPGRFSGRQFSNSRSEMNVSTLELGDSALYLCASSRDGRMNTEAFFGQGTRLTVV.